This T cell receptor beta chain stems from a study of T cell responses to AZD1222 COVID-19 vaccine. Study findings and constraints: Dominant at 160-218 and 743-854, vaccine-associated CD4 TCRs also spanned spike. Without day 14 samples, only post-peak T cell repertoires were studied.

The germline V gene encodes CDR1 SGHVS and CDR2 FQNEAQ. The V end was cut by 6 bases, the J end by 7 bases, with 13 bases between. The CDR3 is 14 amino acids. For this clone: Antigen: not known.

Sequenced by immunoSEQ multiplex PCR; TCRdb stores in-frame clones only, minus some. In the table there are roughly 49,000 clones, 70% to 80% of which are singletons. This TCR was recovered from an adult in good health. The rearrangement uses TRBV7-8 and TRBJ1-6, with D possibly matching TRBD1 (6 bases). The sample here was peripheral blood, taken on day 0 of AZD1222 vaccination. The chain's CDR3 is CASSNEDSNSPLHF. For the CDR3, the DNA is TGTGCCAGCAGTAACGAGGACAGCAATTCACCCCTCCACTTT.